The 26 T cell receptor beta chains presented below share a single source sample, sequenced in a study of regulatory T cells in long-lasting Graves disease. Time point noted: newly diagnosed GD, antithyroid drugs for less than 3 months. The TCR library was made from RNA extracted from PBMCs. HTBI primers from iRepertoire and Arm-PCR of CDR3 regions yielded the TCR beta libraries. One entry per CDR3 protein results from TCRdb running MiXCR on the multiplex PCR reads. The data contain some 600,000 distinct CDR3 sequences, 16% of them seen just once; the ten biggest clones take up 12%. This sample also belongs to another study, concerning T cells in Graves' hyperthyroidism and ophthalmopathy.

The source was peripheral blood mononuclear cells (PBMCs), collected at new diagnosis, from a patient treated with antithyroid drugs. The receptor set was obtained from a man aged 18 to 29 with Graves disease.

This clonotype was counted only a few times. The V call is TRBV6-1, the J call TRBJ1-3; TRBD1 is a possible D gene (5 bases). Deletions cut 6 bases from V and 3 bases from J, with 18 bases between. This CDR3 is 16 amino acids long. Germline V gene sequence: CDR1 MNHNS, CDR2 SASEGT. CDR3 DNA: TGTGCCAGCAGCCCCGGGACTCCTGGCCGTGGAAACACCATATATTTT. This sequence encodes CASSPGTPGRGNTIYF.

This clonotype was observed at least ten times. The J gene is TRBJ2-7, the V gene TRBV6-1; 7 nucleotides match TRBD2. V lost 5 bases and J lost 1; bases outside the gene matches: 5. Germline V gene lookup returns CDR1 MNHNS and CDR2 SASEGT. The CDR3 covers 14 residues. The CDR3 bases are TGTGCCAGCAGTCCTTGGCGGGAGTCCTACGAGCAGTACTTC. Amino acids: CASSPWRESYEQYF.

With respect to this clonotype: A read error may be the cause here, since a much bigger clone is one base away. V usage is TRBV3-1 and J usage is TRBJ2-5, with a tentative D call TRBD2 (6 bases). Looked up from germline, CDR1 is LGHDT and CDR2 is YNNKEL (reference sequence). The CDR3 totals 15 residues. Between the trimmed V and J ends, which lost 0 bases and 7 bases, there was a span of 15 bases. This CDR3 reads CASSQDTAGIGTQYF. Here the CDR3 DNA reads TGTGCCAGCAGCCAAGATACCGCGGGAATAGGGACCCAGTACTTC.

This clonotype was seen ten or more times. This sequence joins TRBV28 and TRBJ2-3; no clear D. The CDR3 sequence is 12 residues long. Trimming took off 7 bases at V and 1 base at J, with 6 bases between the two ends. Germline V CDR1 and CDR2: MDHEN, SYDVKM. DNA for the CDR3: TGTGCCAGCACTTCGGGCACAGATACGCAGTATTTT. As protein: CASTSGTDTQYF. The full variable domain, completed using reference TRBV28 and TRBJ2-3, is DVKVTQSSRYLVKRTGEKVFLECVQDMDHENMFWYRQDPGLGLRLIYFSYDVKMKEKGDIPEGYSVSREKKERFSLILESASTNQTSMYLCASTSGTDTQYFGPGTRLTVL.

In this sample, this clonotype turned up many times. This rearrangement joins TRBV7-8 to TRBJ2-5; D is ambiguous. The CDR3 sequence is 14 residues long. V was cut by 1 base and J by 4 bases, with 10 bases left in between. Germline V lookup: CDR1 SGHVS, CDR2 FQNEAQ. Here the CDR3 DNA reads TGTGCCAGCAGCTTAGGGGTGGGAAGAGAGACCCAGTACTTC. Its protein product is CASSLGVGRETQYF. Based on the CDR3 plus reference TRBV7-8 and TRBJ2-5, the full variable domain is GAGVSQSPRYKVAKRGQDVALRCDPISGHVSLFWYQQALGQGPEFLTYFQNEAQLDKSGLPSDRFFAERPEGSVSTLKIQRTQQEDSAVYLCASSLGVGRETQYFGPGTRLLVL.

The V gene is TRBV12-3 or TRBV12-4, the J gene TRBJ2-2, with a possible D match to TRBD2 (6 bases). V was pared by 6 bases and J by 1 base, with 12 bases between. This CDR3 region has 15 residues. CDR3 coding DNA: TGTGCCAGCAGCGAGACTAGTATGAACACCGGGGAGCTGTTTTTT. It translates to CASSETSMNTGELFF.

The chain carries TRBV4-1 and TRBJ2-7, with D perhaps matching TRBD2 (6 bases). Trimming left V 0 bases short and J 3 bases short, with 18 bases between. This CDR3 comprises 17 residues. The germline V gene has CDR1 MGHRA and CDR2 YSYEKL. CDR3 loop: CASSQDPATRVIYEQYF. CDR3 in DNA: TGCGCCAGCAGCCAAGATCCGGCGACTAGAGTTATCTACGAGCAGTACTTC.

A few counts support this clonotype. V gene TRBV6-1 combines with J gene TRBJ1-2; unclear D gene. CDR3 length: 13 amino acids. Germline V gene data show CDR1 as MNHNS and CDR2 as SASEGT. V was clipped by 5 bases and J by 7 bases, with 14 bases between them. The CDR3 region has the DNA TGTGCCAGCAGTCCCCTCCAGGAGGGTGGCTACACCTTC. Its translation: CASSPLQEGGYTF.

There are many counts of this clonotype. The CDR3 is CASSSAFDEQFF. CDR3 bases: TGTGCCAGCAGTTCCGCCTTCGATGAGCAGTTCTTC. The V and J genes are TRBV12-3 or TRBV12-4 and TRBJ2-1; D is unclear. The V end lost 4 bases, the J end lost 8 bases, and 9 bases lay between the germline ends. The CDR3 runs 12 residues.

The chain links TRBV27 to TRBJ2-5; D might be TRBD2 (7 bases). The V gene's germline CDR1 is MNHEY and CDR2 SMNVEV (reference sequence). The CDR3 runs to 15 residues. Trimming left V 4 bases short and J 4 bases short, with 16 bases between. The CDR3 DNA reads as TGTGCCAGCAGTTCTCGTGCGGGGGCTGGAGAGACCCAGTACTTC. Translation gives CASSSRAGAGETQYF.

This rearrangement joins TRBV19 to TRBJ2-7, with D tentatively TRBD1 (5 bases). This CDR3 has 14 residues. The germline V gene has CDR1 LNHDA and CDR2 SQIVND (reference sequence). V lost 5 bases and J lost 5, with 16 bases in between. CDR3 sequence reads: CASSLQGAKHEQYF. DNA of the CDR3: TGTGCCAGTAGTCTCCAGGGTGCTAAGCACGAGCAGTACTTC. The full variable domain, in which reference TRBV19 and TRBJ2-7 provide the parts outside the CDR3, is DGGITQSPKYLFRKEGQNVTLSCEQNLNHDAMYWYRQDPGQGLRLIYYSQIVNDFQKGDIAEGYSVSREKKESFPLTVTSAQKNPTAFYLCASSLQGAKHEQYFGPGTRLTVT.

In this sample, this clonotype turned up a few times. The rearrangement uses TRBV5-1 and TRBJ1-4; D unclear. The CDR3 runs 13 residues. Germline CDR1 reads SGHRS; CDR2 reads YFSETQ. With 3 bases removed from V and 8 bases from J, the gap between germline ends came to 11 bases. The DNA for the CDR3 is TGCGCCAGCAGCTCCGCGCCCGGGGAAAAACTGTTTTTT. It encodes CASSSAPGEKLFF.

V and J are TRBV28 and TRBJ1-6, with D perhaps matching TRBD1 (6 bases). The germline V gene encodes CDR1 MDHEN and CDR2 SYDVKM. The CDR3 is 14 residues long. Trimming stripped 4 bases from V and 8 bases from J, with 12 bases between. The CDR3 DNA reads TGTGCCAGCAGTTCCCCCAGGGGCCATTCACCCCTCCACTTT. Translating gives CASSSPRGHSPLHF.

The sample holds many counts of this clonotype. J is TRBJ2-1 and V is TRBV7-2; TRBD2 matches 12 bases. V was clipped by 0 bases and J by 0 bases; unmatched bases: 9. CDR3 length: 20 residues. Germline V CDR1 and CDR2: SGHTA, FQGNSA. The CDR3 region has the DNA TGTGCCAGCAGCTTAGCGGGGATCCGACTAGCGGGGGCCTCCTACAATGAGCAGTTCTTC. Translation: CASSLAGIRLAGASYNEQFF.

The V call is TRBV28, the J call TRBJ2-7; D ambiguous. In germline, CDR1 is MDHEN, CDR2 SYDVKM. Trimming cost V 3 bases and J 5 bases, with 17 bases left between them. CDR3 length: 15 amino acids. The CDR3: CASSLYTAQTDEQYF. DNA for the CDR3: TGTGCCAGCAGTTTGTACACCGCCCAAACGGACGAGCAGTACTTC.

The chain combines TRBV4-1 with TRBJ2-7, with 13 nucleotides matching TRBD2. Germline assignment: CDR1 MGHRA and CDR2 YSYEKL. This CDR3 comprises 16 residues. J was trimmed by 4 bases and V by 0 bases; bases with no gene match: 3. CDR3 sequence (DNA): TGCGCCAGCAGCCAAGAACTAGCGGGAGGGGCATACGAGCAGTACTTC. Its protein product is CASSQELAGGAYEQYF.

This clonotype was counted only a few times. The J gene is TRBJ2-3, the V gene TRBV18; 8 bases are shared with TRBD2. The CDR3 length is 17 residues. CDR1 is KGHSH and CDR2 is LQKENI in the germline V gene. With V trimmed by 3 bases and J by 6 bases, 14 bases remained unmatched. The chain's CDR3 is CASSPRASGSPADTQYF. The DNA for the CDR3 is TGTGCCAGCTCACCCCGGGCCAGCGGGAGCCCCGCCGATACGCAGTATTTT.

A few counts support this clonotype. CDR3 sequence (DNA): TGTGCCAGCAGCTTAGTACCCGGCAGACTAGCGGGAGGGTATTCCTACAATGAGCAGTTCTTC. Residues: CASSLVPGRLAGGYSYNEQFF. The rearrangement joins TRBV11-2 to TRBJ2-1; TRBD2 matches at 14 bases. Looked up from germline, CDR1 is SGHAT and CDR2 is FQNNGV. The CDR3 runs 21 residues. Trimming removed 1 base from V and 1 base from J; junction bases left unmatched: 12.

About this clonotype itself: A much larger clone lies a single base off, so this may be a read error. V usage is TRBV11-2 and J usage is TRBJ2-1, with 9 bases fitting TRBD2. Trimming removed 1 base from V and 0 bases from J; junction bases left unmatched: 4. The CDR3 extends over 17 amino acids. Per the germline V gene, CDR1 is SGHAT and CDR2 is FQNNGV. CDR3 DNA sequence: TGTGCCAGCAGCTTAGGTTATAGCGGGAGCTCCTACAATGAGCAGTTCTTC. It is translated as CASSLGYSGSSYNEQFF.

V gene TRBV7-8 combines with J gene TRBJ1-6; tentatively, D is TRBD1 (6 bases). V lost 4 bases to trimming and J lost 10 bases, with 20 bases between them. The CDR3 totals 16 residues. Looked up from germline, CDR1 is SGHVS and CDR2 is FQNEAQ. CDR3 DNA: TGTGCCAGCAGCTCCACCCCCAGGGGACGAGTATCACCCCTCCACTTT. This sequence encodes CASSSTPRGRVSPLHF.

A word on this clonotype: A clone one base away is much larger, so this may be a read error. The CDR3 does not end in the conserved phenylalanine or tryptophan, so this is likely a read error. This chain connects TRBV5-1 to TRBJ1-1; possible D gene TRBD1, 6 bases. In germline, CDR1 is SGHRS, CDR2 YFSETQ. This CDR3 has 15 residues. Deletions cut 2 bases from V and 6 bases from J, with 17 bases between. CDR3 nucleotide sequence: TGCGCCAGCAGCTTATGGGGGGCATCTAGCTCTGAAGCTTTCTCT. Translating it yields CASSLWGASSSEAFS.

This chain joins TRBV24-1 and TRBJ2-1; TRBD2 matches 11 bases. CDR3 length: 16 amino acids. Germline V gene sequence: CDR1 KGHDR, CDR2 SFDVKD. Unmatched junction bases numbered 7, after V lost 4 bases and J lost 6 bases. The DNA of the CDR3 is TGTGCCACCAGTGACCAGACTAGCGGGATTCGCAATGAGCAGTTCTTC. Translating it yields CATSDQTSGIRNEQFF.

This clonotype was picked up many times. This chain uses TRBV12-3 or TRBV12-4 with TRBJ2-3; D not resolved. There are 14 residues in the CDR3. V lost 3 bases and J lost 0, with 7 bases in between. The CDR3 reads CASSFEASTDTQYF. In DNA, the CDR3 is TGTGCCAGCAGTTTCGAGGCGAGCACAGATACGCAGTATTTT.

V usage is TRBV9 and J usage is TRBJ2-7; D possibly corresponds to TRBD2 (6 bases). Trimming stripped 2 bases from V and 7 bases from J, with 16 bases between. CDR1 SGDLS and CDR2 YYNGEE come from the germline V gene. This CDR3 region has 14 residues. The CDR3 protein is CASSVTSGAGEQYF. The CDR3 DNA is TGTGCCAGCAGCGTGACTAGTGGGGCGGGGGAGCAGTACTTC.

The sample holds a few counts of this clonotype. The genes are TRBV5-4 and TRBJ1-1; TRBD1 agrees at 10 bases. V lost 2 bases, J lost 11 bases, and 9 bases stayed unmatched. The germline V gene has CDR1 SGHNT and CDR2 YYREEE (reference sequence). This CDR3 has 14 residues. Written as DNA, the CDR3 is TGTGCCAGCAGCTTTGCCCGGGACAGGGGAGGGGCTTTCTTT. This codes for CASSFARDRGGAFF.

In this sample, this clonotype turned up many times. This chain's CDR3 is CSATHRPGASGRAWELFF. The CDR3 DNA reads as TGCAGTGCTACCCACCGTCCGGGAGCTAGCGGGAGGGCCTGGGAGCTGTTTTTT. The chain couples TRBV20-1 to TRBJ2-2, with 12 bases aligning to TRBD2. Germline CDR1 and CDR2: DFQATT and SNEGSKA (reference sequence). The CDR3 consists of 18 residues. V shed 4 bases and J 9 bases; nucleotides not matched to a gene: 18.